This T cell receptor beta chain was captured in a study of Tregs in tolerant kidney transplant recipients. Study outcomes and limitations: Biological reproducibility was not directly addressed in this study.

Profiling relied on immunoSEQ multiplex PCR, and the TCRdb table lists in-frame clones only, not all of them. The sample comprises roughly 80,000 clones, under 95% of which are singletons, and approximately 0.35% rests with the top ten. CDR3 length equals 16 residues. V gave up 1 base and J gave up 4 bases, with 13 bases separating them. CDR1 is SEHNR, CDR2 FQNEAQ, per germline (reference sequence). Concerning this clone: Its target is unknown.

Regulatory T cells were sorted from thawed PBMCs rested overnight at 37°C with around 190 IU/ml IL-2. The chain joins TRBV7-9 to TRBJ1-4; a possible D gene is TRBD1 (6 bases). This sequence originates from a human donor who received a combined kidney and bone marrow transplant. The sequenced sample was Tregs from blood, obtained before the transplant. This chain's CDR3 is CASSLGRQGRNEKLFF. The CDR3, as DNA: TGTGCCAGCAGCTTAGGCCGGCAGGGGCGTAATGAAAAACTGTTTTTT.